The T cell receptor beta chain under discussion was sequenced for a study of response to subunit inactivated influenza vaccine. TCRdb itself ran the RT-PCR reads through MiXCR, one entry per CDR3 protein. The table shows around 480,000 distinct CDR3 sequences, with more than 15% occurring only once. This clonotype was observed a few times. CDR3 length: 15 amino acids. Trimming stripped 3 bases from V and 0 bases from J, with 8 bases between. The sequences come from CD4+ T cells sorted from PBMCs, collected about 24 months after vaccination. The source is a man aged 50-75 years who received an inactivated influenza vaccine. This chain links TRBV12-3 or TRBV12-4 with TRBJ2-2, with D uncertain. This chain's CDR3 is CASSFSEANTGELFF. CDR3 nucleotide sequence: TGTGCCAGCAGTTTTAGTGAGGCGAACACCGGGGAGCTGTTTTTT.